The TCR beta chain under discussion was sequenced for a study of identifying expanded T cells in peripheral blood (dated by TCRdb to between 2018 and 2021). Study-wide context: Separate aliquots of the same genomic DNA pool were sequenced to produce technical replicates, and four replicates were compared in pairs. Study-wide findings and limitations: The authors expected that over much longer intervals, such as months to years, biological variance in healthy repertoires might increase even further. Both the number of clones called differentially abundant and the false-positive rate were significantly reduced by the beta-binomial model across all healthy-donor time intervals. Between technical replicates the binomial model flagged approximately 1.2 differentially abundant clones, whereas over about two weeks the binomial model flagged about 15 and over about 4 weeks approximately 20. Across all healthy donors, variance in clone template counts between approximately two-week samples was found to increase significantly with total template count.

Comment on this clone: Its specific antigen is unknown. Base qualities were left out, and no much larger clone turns up one base away.

The immunoSEQ Assay, which uses bias-controlled multiplex PCR amplification of genomic DNA, was used to profile TCRbeta CDR3 regions. Per the source publication's procedure: The absolute abundance of each unique TCRbeta CDR3 region was quantified after sequences were collapsed and filtered. Differential abundance was assessed using a binomial (Fisher-equivalent) model and a beta-binomial model in which time-dependent variance fitted from healthy donors was added. Clones with fewer than 5 combined templates were removed, and differential abundance was called for clones with a Benjamini-Hochberg FDR below 0.01. Beta-binomial variance was modeled as a function of total template count across the two samples using the form v = (b*log(k)+a)^2. Drawn from immuneACCESS, this table holds only the in-frame rearrangements with V and J called that TCRdb kept. Clones are partly lost; checked studies trace under half to an unresolved V gene and leave the rest unexplained. V, J and clone size reflect that table, while D and trimming were determined from the DNA. Recorded for this sample are 100,000 to 150,000 clones; roughly 90% of them occurred a single time. Less than 10% of the sample belongs to the ten largest clones.

No immune events, such as infections, were documented for the healthy donors during the collection period. Time-dependent variance in a beta-binomial model of T-cell clone differential abundance was calibrated using healthy-donor blood repertoires as a training cohort. The training cohort comprised 10 or so healthy donors, 3 female and 7 male. The donors were between roughly 25 and 70 years old, with an average age of roughly 40 years. Whole blood was collected from each healthy donor at three time points spaced two to three weeks apart and obtained from a commercial supplier. Genomic DNA was extracted from unsorted whole blood for immunosequencing. The CDR3 sequence holds 13 residues, the cysteine and phenylalanine included. The DNA shown is the 39-base CDR3, in frame from base 1. CDR1 and CDR2 (GTSNPN, SVGIG) derive from the germline V gene (reference sequence). The junction shows trimming of 1 base on V and 8 bases on J, plus 12 bases between the germline ends.

Sequenced material: blood. The clonotype was recovered from a person aged 18 to 70 in good health. The V gene is TRBV30 and the J gene is TRBJ2-1; possibly the D gene is TRBD2, per 6 matching bases. The CDR3 is CAWSEGGVYEQFF. The sequence in DNA is TGTGCCTGGAGTGAGGGAGGAGTTTATGAGCAGTTCTTC.